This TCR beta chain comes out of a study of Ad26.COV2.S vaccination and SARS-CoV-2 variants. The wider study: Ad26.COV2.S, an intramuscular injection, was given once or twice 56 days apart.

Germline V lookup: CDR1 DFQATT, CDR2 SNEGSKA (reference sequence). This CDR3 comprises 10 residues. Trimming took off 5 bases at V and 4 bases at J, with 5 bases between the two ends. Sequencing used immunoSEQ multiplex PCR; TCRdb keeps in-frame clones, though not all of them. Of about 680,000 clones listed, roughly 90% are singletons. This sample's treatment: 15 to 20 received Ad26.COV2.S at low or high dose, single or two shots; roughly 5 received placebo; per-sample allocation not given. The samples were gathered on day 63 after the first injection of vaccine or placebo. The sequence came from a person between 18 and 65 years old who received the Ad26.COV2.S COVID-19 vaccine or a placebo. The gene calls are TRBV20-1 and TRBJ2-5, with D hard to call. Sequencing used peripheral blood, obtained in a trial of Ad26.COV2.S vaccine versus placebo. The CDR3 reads CSADGETQYF. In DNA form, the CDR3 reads TGCAGTGCTGACGGAGAGACCCAGTACTTC.